Listed below are T cell receptor beta chains from one sample, sequenced in a study of blood T cell repertoires in COVID-19. Data came from immunoSEQ multiplex PCR; TCRdb stores just in-frame clones and leaves some out. The profile shows just over 350,000 clones, less than 90% of them singletons. Sample: peripheral blood. All receptors derive from a woman aged 55-70 years with COVID-19, enrolled during active disease. Both conserved end residues are part of each CDR3. Each record gives: D gene, clone size, V gene, J gene, CDR3 protein, CDR3 DNA. The D gene is left open where the match is weak. Size values are once, few and many counts, or a class for expanded clones, and some rows have none.

TRBD1	NA	TRBV9	TRBJ2-3	CASSILDREKQYF	TGTGCCAGCAGCATCCTGGACAGGGAGAAGCAGTATTTT
TRBD1	NA	TRBV18	TRBJ1-1	CASSRDRDATEAFF	TGTGCCAGCTCACGGGACAGGGATGCGACTGAAGCTTTCTTT
TRBD2	NA	TRBV19	TRBJ2-1	CASNTPGGADNEQFF	TGTGCCAGTAACACTCCGGGGGGGGCAGACAATGAGCAGTTCTTC
NA	NA	TRBV6-2/TRBV6-3	TRBJ1-1	CASSYGGYPSRTEAFF	TGTGCCAGCAGTTACGGGGGGTACCCGTCGAGGACTGAAGCTTTCTTT
TRBD1	NA	TRBV18	TRBJ1-5	CASSLTGQGGNQPQHF	TGTGCCAGCTCTCTTACGGGACAGGGGGGGAATCAGCCCCAGCATTTT
TRBD1	once	TRBV7-3	TRBJ2-1	CASSSGTDNEQFF	TGTGCCAGCAGCTCAGGGACAGACAATGAGCAGTTCTTC
TRBD1	once	TRBV3-1/TRBV3-2	TRBJ2-7	CATSWGQGPHEQYF	TGTGCCACTTCGTGGGGACAGGGGCCCCACGAGCAGTACTTC
NA	once	TRBV2	TRBJ1-1	CASSEGAGDAEAFF	TGTGCCAGCAGTGAAGGGGCAGGGGACGCTGAAGCTTTCTTT
NA	NA	TRBV24-1	TRBJ2-3	CATSGGPSHTDTQYF	TGTGCCACCAGTGGGGGGCCTTCCCACACAGATACGCAGTATTTT
NA	NA	TRBV10-3	TRBJ1-2	CAISEPGSIYGYTF	TGTGCCATCAGTGAGCCCGGGAGCATCTATGGCTACACCTTC
NA	NA	TRBV14	TRBJ2-1	CASSPIRGNYNEQFF	TGTGCCAGCAGCCCGATACGGGGGAACTACAATGAGCAGTTCTTC
TRBD2	NA	TRBV30	TRBJ2-5	CAWSVNFRGGETQYF	TGTGCCTGGAGTGTTAATTTTCGCGGGGGAGAGACCCAGTACTTC
NA	NA	TRBV5-8	TRBJ2-5	CASSQSPQETQYF	TGTGCCAGCAGCCAAAGCCCCCAAGAGACCCAGTACTTC
TRBD1	NA	TRBV5-6	TRBJ1-5	CASSETGAGQPQHF	TGTGCCAGCAGCGAGACAGGGGCCGGGCAGCCCCAGCATTTT
TRBD2	NA	TRBV7-2	TRBJ2-7	CASSGSSGYYEQYF	TGTGCCAGCAGCGGATCTAGCGGATACTACGAGCAGTACTTC
TRBD1	NA	TRBV5-1	TRBJ1-5	CASSLQGADQPQHF	TGCGCCAGCAGCCTACAGGGGGCCGATCAGCCCCAGCATTTT
TRBD2	NA	TRBV11-3	TRBJ2-7	CASSPTSGGAYEQYF	TGTGCCAGCAGCCCGACTAGCGGGGGGGCCTACGAGCAGTACTTC
TRBD1	NA	TRBV5-1	TRBJ2-7	CASSIQGYSQYF	TGCGCCAGCAGCATACAGGGGTATAGCCAGTACTTC
TRBD1	NA	TRBV19	TRBJ2-7	CASRNAGGSSYEQYF	TGTGCCAGTAGAAACGCAGGGGGCAGCTCCTACGAGCAGTACTTC
NA	NA	TRBV7-9	TRBJ2-7	CASSRPQGGYEQYF	TGTGCCAGCAGTCGCCCACAGGGCGGCTACGAGCAGTACTTC
TRBD1	NA	TRBV6-5	TRBJ1-1	CASSYPGGAAEAFF	TGTGCCAGCAGTTACCCAGGGGGCGCGGCTGAAGCTTTCTTT
TRBD2	NA	TRBV13	TRBJ2-3	CASSDAGLAVTDTQYF	TGTGCCAGCAGCGACGCCGGACTAGCGGTCACAGATACGCAGTATTTT
NA	NA	TRBV25-1	TRBJ1-1	CASSERGRGRLTEAFF	TGTGCCAGCAGTGAAAGAGGGAGGGGCCGGCTCACTGAAGCTTTCTTT
NA	few	TRBV14	TRBJ1-2	CASQIPGSYGYTF	TGTGCCAGTCAAATTCCGGGGAGCTATGGCTACACCTTC
NA	NA	TRBV10-1	TRBJ2-2	CASSDHRRNTGELFF	TGCGCCAGCAGTGATCACAGGAGGAACACCGGGGAGCTGTTTTTT
TRBD2	few	TRBV5-1	TRBJ2-1	CASSLASGGYNEQFF	TGCGCCAGCAGCTTGGCCAGCGGGGGATACAATGAGCAGTTCTTC
TRBD2	NA	TRBV7-6	TRBJ2-5	CASSLEILAGVKETQYF	TGTGCCAGCAGCTTAGAGATACTAGCGGGGGTCAAAGAGACCCAGTACTTC
NA	NA	TRBV11-2	TRBJ2-2	CASSLVISQVGELFF	TGTGCCAGCAGCTTGGTTATTAGTCAAGTCGGGGAGCTGTTTTTT
TRBD1	NA	TRBV9	TRBJ1-2	CASSGGQGLGYGYTF	TGTGCCAGCAGCGGAGGACAGGGGCTAGGCTATGGCTACACCTTC
NA	NA	TRBV6-5	TRBJ2-5	CASSYGSETQYF	TGTGCCAGCAGTTACGGGAGTGAGACCCAGTACTTC
NA	NA	TRBV6-5	TRBJ1-3	CASRRQLSSGNTIYF	TGTGCCAGCAGGCGACAGTTAAGCTCTGGAAACACCATATATTTT
TRBD2	NA	TRBV4-3	TRBJ2-5	CASSQDGRGLAGGRETQYF	TGCGCCAGCAGCCAAGACGGGAGGGGACTAGCGGGGGGCCGGGAGACCCAGTACTTC
TRBD2	once	TRBV6-5	TRBJ2-3	CASRSTSDADTQYF	TGTGCCAGCAGGTCGACTAGCGACGCAGATACGCAGTATTTT
TRBD2	NA	TRBV7-3	TRBJ2-3	CASSLGPASGGTDTQYF	TGTGCCAGCAGTCTCGGCCCGGCTAGCGGGGGCACAGATACGCAGTATTTT
NA	few	TRBV7-9	TRBJ1-2	CASTTGTRNGYTF	TGTGCCAGCACGACCGGGACACGGAATGGCTACACCTTC
TRBD1	NA	TRBV9	TRBJ2-4	CASSVGQGATKNIQYF	TGTGCCAGCAGCGTAGGACAGGGGGCAACCAAAAACATTCAGTACTTC
NA	NA	TRBV19	TRBJ2-5	CASSPGHVETQYF	TGTGCCAGTAGTCCCGGACATGTAGAGACCCAGTACTTC
TRBD2	NA	TRBV5-5	TRBJ2-3	CASSPHGRRGGAVSTDTQYF	TGTGCCAGCAGCCCCCACGGGCGGCGCGGGGGGGCCGTTAGCACAGATACGCAGTATTTT
NA	NA	TRBV30	TRBJ2-3	CAWGRRGGRTDTQYF	TGTGCCTGGGGACGGAGGGGGGGGAGGACAGATACGCAGTATTTT
TRBD2	NA	TRBV4-1	TRBJ2-3	CASSRDLGLGDTQYF	TGCGCCAGCAGCCGCGATTTGGGACTAGGCGATACGCAGTATTTT
NA	NA	TRBV5-1	TRBJ2-6	CASSLSWANGGANVLTF	TGCGCCAGCAGCTTGTCATGGGCGAACGGTGGGGCCAACGTCCTGACTTTC
NA	NA	TRBV29-1	TRBJ2-7	CSVEETDGREYF	TGCAGCGTTGAAGAAACCGACGGGCGGGAGTACTTC